This T cell receptor beta chain was obtained from a study of blood T cell repertoires in COVID-19. Study overall: The study drew acute and convalescent COVID-19 samples from the United States, Italy and Spain. T cells, B-cell-depleted T cells, or PBMCs supplied cDNA or gDNA.

In the original workflow: It was from reference gene primer amplification that nucleated cell counts were estimated. Assay used: immunoSEQ multiplex PCR; TCRdb lists only in-frame clones, some missing. V, J and clone size reflect that table, while D and trimming were determined from the DNA. This table has some 31,000 clones, 90% appearing once. The sequenced material came from peripheral blood. The clonotype comes from a human donor in a cohort sampled during active COVID-19.

DNA for the CDR3: TGTGCCAGCAGTCAAAGCGGGGCGGGCAAAAACATTCAGTACTTC. Protein: CASSQSGAGKNIQYF. The chain couples TRBV6-5 to TRBJ2-4; TRBD2 matches 7 bases. The V gene's germline CDR1 is MNHEY and CDR2 SVGAGI. The V segment lost 5 bases and the J segment 3 bases; nucleotides outside the gene matches: 7. The CDR3 consists of 15 residues.